This TCR beta chain was captured by sequencing in a study of T-cell reconstitution after alpha-beta-depleted transplantation in children. To note about this clonotype: The target antigen is unknown.

Unique molecular identifiers were used in preparing the TCRbeta library. TCRdb fed the PCR reads into MiXCR, producing one record per CDR3 protein. This table holds 500,000 to 750,000 distinct CDR3 sequences, about a quarter found once. The CDR3 runs 16 residues. In germline, CDR1 is SGHTA, CDR2 FQGNSA. Trimming stripped 1 base from V and 6 bases from J, with 13 bases between. Broader study findings: The authors attributed T-cell counts and diversity one year after transplant mostly to newly produced T cells.

V is TRBV7-2 and J is TRBJ1-6; D not resolved. The specimen was PBMCs, collected before TCRalphabeta/CD19-depleted stem cell transplant. The clonotype was recovered from a boy under three years old with Wiskott-Aldrich syndrome, due to receive a stem cell transplant. The chain's CDR3 is CASSLVGPNLNSPLHF. The DNA for the CDR3 is TGTGCCAGCAGCTTAGTTGGTCCCAACCTTAATTCACCCCTCCACTTT.